These 8 T cell receptor beta chains were all obtained from the same sample, sequenced in a study of cytomegalovirus exposure and HLA in healthy donors. The method was immunoSEQ multiplex PCR; TCRdb's version includes in-frame clones alone and lacks a portion of them. The sample consists of 150,000 or so clones, 87% of them appearing once. The sample taken for sequencing was PBMCs. Receptors originate from a woman in her twenties or thirties in good health and CMV-seronegative.

This chain connects TRBV2 to TRBJ2-7; 10 nucleotides agree with TRBD1. V trimming: 6 bases; J trimming: 9 bases; junction bases outside the gene matches: 2. CDR1 and CDR2 (germline): SNHLY, FYNNEI. This CDR3 is built from 11 residues. CDR3 loop: CASRRDRGQYF. DNA of the CDR3: TGTGCCAGCAGACGGGACAGGGGGCAGTACTTC. The whole variable domain, filled in from reference TRBV2 and TRBJ2-7, reads EPEVTQTPSHQVTQMGQEVILRCVPISNHLYFYWYRQILGQKVEFLVSFYNNEISEKSEIFDDQFSVERPDGSNFTLKIRSTKLEDSAMYFCASRRDRGQYFGPGTRLTVT.

This clone was recorded a few times. This sequence joins TRBV7-9 and TRBJ2-3; 11 positions agree with TRBD2. The V segment lost 5 bases and the J segment 0 bases; nucleotides outside the gene matches: 4. The CDR3 contains 16 residues. Germline-derived CDR1 and CDR2 are SEHNR and FQNEAQ (reference sequence). CDR3 DNA: TGTGCCAGCAGCCAGGGGACTAGCGGCAGCACAGATACGCAGTATTTT. Its protein product is CASSQGTSGSTDTQYF.

The chain couples TRBV7-2 to TRBJ1-5; D not resolved. V was shortened by 2 bases and J by 6 bases, with 5 bases between the two germline ends. This CDR3 region has 12 residues. CDR1 is SGHTA, CDR2 FQGNSA, per germline. This chain's CDR3 is CASSLPGQPQHF. The DNA of the CDR3 is TGTGCCAGCAGCTTACCAGGTCAGCCCCAGCATTTT.

This chain uses TRBV2 with TRBJ2-7; TRBD2 is a possible D gene (7 bases). Trimming cost V 5 bases and J 6 bases, with 20 bases left between them. The CDR3 has 15 residues. From germline, CDR1 is SNHLY and CDR2 FYNNEI. CDR3 DNA: TGTGCCAGCAGTCGCAAGAGGGGGGGCCCCGTCGAGCAGTACTTC. Translation gives CASSRKRGGPVEQYF.

This clone was picked up one time. The V and J genes are TRBV6-5 and TRBJ2-7; TRBD2 aligns across 13 bases. The V segment lost 6 bases and the J segment 4 bases; nucleotides outside the gene matches: 6. Germline loops: CDR1 MNHEY, CDR2 SVGAGI. The CDR3 is 15 amino acids. CDR3 nucleotides: TGTGCCAGCAGCTCGACTAGCGGGGGGATATACGAGCAGTACTTC. This translates into CASSSTSGGIYEQYF.

V gene TRBV7-9 combines with J gene TRBJ1-1; D perhaps matches TRBD1 (6 bases). V lost 4 bases and J lost 4, with 16 bases in between. This CDR3 has 15 amino acids. CDR1 is SEHNR and CDR2 is FQNEAQ in the germline V gene (reference sequence). As DNA, the CDR3 is TGTGCCAGCAGCTCCAACTCCAGGGGCTTCACTGAAGCTTTCTTT. It codes for CASSSNSRGFTEAFF.

The V call is TRBV21-1, the J call TRBJ2-5; the table's D call, TRBD1, has no DNA check behind it. TRBV21-1 is a listed pseudogene. The CDR3 runs to 14 residues. CDR3 DNA sequence: TGTGCCAGCTGTAAAACAGGGAGCCAAGAGACCCAGTACTTC. Translation gives CASCKTGSQETQYF.

This clone appeared once. J is TRBJ1-2 and V is TRBV7-8, with 12 bases lining up with TRBD1. The germline CDR1 and CDR2 sequences are SGHVS and FQNEAQ. This CDR3 comprises 18 residues. Unmatched junction bases numbered 13, after V lost 4 bases and J lost 4 bases. The CDR3: CASSSRGTGGARGYGYTF. CDR3 bases: TGTGCCAGCAGCTCCCGCGGGACAGGGGGCGCCCGGGGCTATGGCTACACCTTC. Combining the CDR3 with reference TRBV7-8 and TRBJ1-2 gives the whole variable domain GAGVSQSPRYKVAKRGQDVALRCDPISGHVSLFWYQQALGQGPEFLTYFQNEAQLDKSGLPSDRFFAERPEGSVSTLKIQRTQQEDSAVYLCASSSRGTGGARGYGYTFGSGTRLTVV.